This T cell receptor (beta chain) emerged from a study of blood T cell repertoires in COVID-19. Study-wide background: Whether acute or convalescent, the COVID-19 samples came from the United States, Italy and Spain. Nucleic acid was either cDNA or gDNA, and it came from T cells, B-cell-depleted T cells, or PBMCs.

Per the authors' pipeline: Amplifying reference gene primers gave estimates of nucleated cell counts. Clones were read by immunoSEQ multiplex PCR, and TCRdb kept only the in-frame ones, dropping some. V, J and clone size derive from that table, while D and trimming were established from the DNA sequence. The sample yields 110,000 or so clones, about 85% seen once. Per the germline V gene, CDR1 is MNHNY and CDR2 is SVGAGI (reference sequence). V was trimmed by 0 bases and J by 3 bases, leaving 11 bases between them. CDR3 size: 15 residues. Sequences were obtained from peripheral blood. This receptor was identified in a man aged 35 to 55 with acute or convalescent COVID-19. The chain links TRBV6-6 to TRBJ1-1; D possibly corresponds to TRBD1 (5 bases). The CDR3 DNA reads as TGTGCCAGCAGTTACTCTAGGGGCCGGGACACTGAAGCTTTCTTT. Its protein product is CASSYSRGRDTEAFF.